The 8 T cell receptor beta chains below were found in one sample sequenced in a study of T cell repertoires in cytomegalovirus infection. These receptors have no known antigen. Via MiXCR, TCRdb re-called the reads, giving one row per CDR3 protein. The sample lists about 85,000 distinct CDR3 sequences, 40% to 50% seen once, with approximately 95% in the top ten. The specimen was CD8+ T cells from cultured PBMCs, collected from culture after CMV antigen stimulation. All receptors derive from a human donor in good health (CMV status not recorded). Some clones in this sample may be carry-over from other donors' samples.

This chain uses TRBV20-1 with TRBJ1-1, with a tentative D call TRBD1 (5 bases). CDR3 size: 17 residues. Germline V gene data show CDR1 as DFQATT and CDR2 as SNEGSKA (reference sequence). Trimming took 0 bases from V and 3 from J, leaving 20 bases between them. CDR3 residues: CSARDWGPRSKHTEAFF. Here the CDR3 DNA reads TGCAGTGCTAGAGATTGGGGCCCACGGAGTAAGCACACTGAAGCTTTCTTT.

This clonotype occurred a few times. The rearrangement joins TRBV7-3 to TRBJ2-1; possible D gene TRBD2, 5 bases. Per the germline V gene, CDR1 is SGHTA and CDR2 is FQGTGA. Trimming removed 2 bases from V and 8 bases from J, with 13 bases in between. This CDR3 spans 14 amino acids. The CDR3 DNA is TGTGCCAGCAGCTTAGGACTTGCCAGCGATGAGCAGTTCTTC. Its translation: CASSLGLASDEQFF.

This clonotype was detected once. The V and J genes are TRBV5-1 and TRBJ1-2; TRBD1 might be the D (6 bases). The CDR3 spans 14 residues. In germline, CDR1 is SGHRS, CDR2 YFSETQ. V lost 5 bases and J lost 6, with 17 bases in between. The CDR3 DNA sequence: TGCGCCAGCAGTCTGGCGGGGGGCGGAGATGGCTACACCTTC. Translating gives CASSLAGGGDGYTF.

The gene calls are TRBV10-2 and TRBJ1-1; possibly TRBD1 for D (5 bases). The CDR3 consists of 14 residues. Trimming shortened V by 4 bases and J by 4 bases, and 13 bases separated the two germline ends. Germline V gene lookup returns CDR1 WSHSY and CDR2 SAAADI. The CDR3 coding sequence is TGCGCCAGCAGTGGAGGAAGGAGGGGCACTGAAGCTTTCTTT. This sequence encodes CASSGGRRGTEAFF.

The genes are TRBV4-1 and TRBJ1-2; D unresolved. Looked up from germline, CDR1 is MGHRA and CDR2 is YSYEKL. CDR3 length: 13 amino acids. The V and J ends lost 0 bases and 8 bases respectively, with 10 bases between them. In nucleotides, the CDR3 is TGCGCCAGCAGCCAAGATCAAGTCTGGGGCTACACCTTC. This codes for CASSQDQVWGYTF.

This clonotype was observed a few times. The gene calls are TRBV20-1 and TRBJ1-4; D is unclear. The germline V and J ends were trimmed by 0 bases and 2 bases, with 7 bases remaining between them. The CDR3 runs to 14 residues. CDR1 is DFQATT and CDR2 is SNEGSKA in the germline V gene (reference sequence). The CDR3 DNA reads TGCAGTGCTAGAGAGATGGGGACTAATGAAAAACTGTTTTTT. It is translated as CSAREMGTNEKLFF.

This clonotype has just a few counts. This sequence joins TRBV11-2 and TRBJ1-6; D is unresolved. CDR3 length: 17 residues. The V end was cut by 5 bases, the J end by 0 bases, with 14 bases between. From germline, CDR1 is SGHAT and CDR2 FQNNGV. CDR3 DNA: TGTGCCAGCAGCCCCGGACCTCCTAGCTCCTATAATTCACCCCTCCACTTT. Amino acids: CASSPGPPSSYNSPLHF.

The chain couples TRBV6-1 to TRBJ2-1; D uncertain. CDR3 size: 14 residues. V was pared by 1 base and J by 9 bases, with 13 bases between. From germline, CDR1 is MNHNS and CDR2 SASEGT. This CDR3 is CASSEGGFGAEQFF. The CDR3 nucleotides are TGTGCCAGCAGTGAAGGTGGGTTTGGAGCTGAGCAGTTCTTC.